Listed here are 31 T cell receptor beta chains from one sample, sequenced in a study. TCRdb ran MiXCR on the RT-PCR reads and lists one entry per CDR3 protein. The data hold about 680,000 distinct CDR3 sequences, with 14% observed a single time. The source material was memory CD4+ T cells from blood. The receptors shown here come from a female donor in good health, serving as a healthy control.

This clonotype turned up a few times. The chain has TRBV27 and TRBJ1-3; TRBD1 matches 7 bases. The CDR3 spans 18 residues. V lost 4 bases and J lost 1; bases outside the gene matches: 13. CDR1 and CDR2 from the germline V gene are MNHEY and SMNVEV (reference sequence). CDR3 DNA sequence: TGTGCCAGCAGTTCCAACGCCCGACAGGGACCTTCTGGAAACACCATATATTTT. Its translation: CASSSNARQGPSGNTIYF.

The CDR3, as DNA: TGCGCCAGCAGTGACGGACAGGCGATCCAGTACTTC. Encoded protein: CASSDGQAIQYF. This chain uses TRBV10-1 with TRBJ2-7, with 7 positions matching TRBD1. V gave up 3 bases and J gave up 10 bases; unmatched junction bases: 6. The CDR3 has 12 residues. Germline loops: CDR1 WNHNN, CDR2 SYGVQD (reference sequence).

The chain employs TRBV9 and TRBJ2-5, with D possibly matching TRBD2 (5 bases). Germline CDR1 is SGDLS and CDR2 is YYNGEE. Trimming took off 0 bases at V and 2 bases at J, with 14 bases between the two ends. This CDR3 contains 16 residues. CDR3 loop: CASSVALGVGQETQYF. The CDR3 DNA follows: TGTGCCAGCAGCGTAGCACTCGGGGTCGGGCAAGAGACCCAGTACTTC.

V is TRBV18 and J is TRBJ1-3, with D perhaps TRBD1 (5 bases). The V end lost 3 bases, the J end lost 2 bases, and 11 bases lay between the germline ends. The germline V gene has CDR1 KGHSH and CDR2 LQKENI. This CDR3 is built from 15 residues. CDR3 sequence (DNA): TGTGCCAGCTCACCTTGGCAGGGACCTGGAAACACCATATATTTT. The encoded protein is CASSPWQGPGNTIYF.

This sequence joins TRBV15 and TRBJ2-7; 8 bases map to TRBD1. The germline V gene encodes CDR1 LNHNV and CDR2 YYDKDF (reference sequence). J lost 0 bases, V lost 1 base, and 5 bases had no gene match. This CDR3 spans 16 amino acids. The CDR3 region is CATSRVGTGYSYEQYF. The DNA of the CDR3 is TGTGCCACCAGCAGAGTGGGGACAGGATACTCCTACGAGCAGTACTTC.

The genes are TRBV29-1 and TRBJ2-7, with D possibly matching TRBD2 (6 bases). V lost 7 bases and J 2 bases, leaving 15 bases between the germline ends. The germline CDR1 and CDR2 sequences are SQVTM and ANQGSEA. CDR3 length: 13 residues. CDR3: CSGGGRRTYEQYF. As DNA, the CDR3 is TGCAGCGGGGGAGGCCGGCGAACCTACGAGCAGTACTTC.

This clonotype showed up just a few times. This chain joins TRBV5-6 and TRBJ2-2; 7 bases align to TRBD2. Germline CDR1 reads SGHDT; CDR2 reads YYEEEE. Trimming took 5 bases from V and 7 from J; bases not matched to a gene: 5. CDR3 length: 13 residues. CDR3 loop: CASRLGGYGELFF. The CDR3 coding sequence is TGTGCCAGCAGACTGGGGGGGTACGGGGAGCTGTTTTTT.

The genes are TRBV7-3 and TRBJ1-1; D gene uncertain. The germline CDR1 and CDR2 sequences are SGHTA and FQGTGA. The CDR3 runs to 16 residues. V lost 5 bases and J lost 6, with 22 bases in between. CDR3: CASSVQSGLLGAEAFF. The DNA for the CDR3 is TGTGCCAGCAGCGTACAATCTGGTCTACTCGGCGCTGAAGCTTTCTTT. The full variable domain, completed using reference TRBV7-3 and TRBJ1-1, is GAGVSQTPSNKVTEKGKYVELRCDPISGHTALYWYRQSLGQGPEFLIYFQGTGAADDSGLPNDRFFAVRPEGSVSTLKIQRTERGDSAVYLCASSVQSGLLGAEAFFGQGTRLTVV.

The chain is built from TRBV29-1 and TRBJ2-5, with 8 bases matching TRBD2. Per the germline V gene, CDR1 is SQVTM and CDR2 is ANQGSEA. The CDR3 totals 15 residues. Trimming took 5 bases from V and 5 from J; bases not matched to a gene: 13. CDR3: CSVYDPGGWGETQYF. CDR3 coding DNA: TGCAGCGTTTATGATCCGGGAGGGTGGGGGGAGACCCAGTACTTC.

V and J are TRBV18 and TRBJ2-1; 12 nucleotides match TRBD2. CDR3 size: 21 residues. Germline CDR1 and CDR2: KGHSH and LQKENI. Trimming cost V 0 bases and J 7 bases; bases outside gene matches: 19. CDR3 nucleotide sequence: TGTGCCAGCTCACCACCGTATCACGGGACTAGCGGGTTAGGGTTAAAAAATGAGCAGTTCTTC. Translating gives CASSPPYHGTSGLGLKNEQFF.

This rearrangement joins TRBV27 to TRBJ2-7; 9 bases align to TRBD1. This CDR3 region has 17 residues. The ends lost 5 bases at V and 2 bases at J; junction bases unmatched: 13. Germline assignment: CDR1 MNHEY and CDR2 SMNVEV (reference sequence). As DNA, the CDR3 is TGTGCCAGCAGTCTCCAGGAACCGGGACAGGGTGCCTACGAGCAGTACTTC. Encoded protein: CASSLQEPGQGAYEQYF.

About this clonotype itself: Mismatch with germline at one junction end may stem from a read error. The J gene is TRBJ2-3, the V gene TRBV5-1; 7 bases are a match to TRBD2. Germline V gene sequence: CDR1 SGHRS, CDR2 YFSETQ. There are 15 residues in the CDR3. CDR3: CASSFSGTSTDTQYF. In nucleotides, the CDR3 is TGTGCCAGCAGTTTCAGCGGGACTAGCACAGATACGCAGTATTTT. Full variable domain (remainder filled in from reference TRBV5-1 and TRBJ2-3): KAGVTQTPRYLIKTRGQQVTLSCSPISGHRSVSWYQQTPGQGLQFLFEYFSETQRNKGNFPGRFSGRQFSNSRSEMNVSTLELGDSALYLCASSFSGTSTDTQYFGPGTRLTVL.

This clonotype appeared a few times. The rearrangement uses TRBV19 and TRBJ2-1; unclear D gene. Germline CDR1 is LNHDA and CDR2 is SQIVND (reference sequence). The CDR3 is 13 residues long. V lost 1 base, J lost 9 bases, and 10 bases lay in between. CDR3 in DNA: TGTGCCAGTAGTATAGCCGGGTACGGTGAGCAGTTCTTC. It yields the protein CASSIAGYGEQFF.

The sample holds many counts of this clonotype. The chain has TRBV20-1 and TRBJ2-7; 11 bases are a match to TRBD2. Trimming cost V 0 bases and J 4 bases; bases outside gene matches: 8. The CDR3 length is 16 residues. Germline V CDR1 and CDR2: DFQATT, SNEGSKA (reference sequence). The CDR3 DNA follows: TGCAGTGCTAGAGATGATAGCGGGAGGGCCGGGTACGAGCAGTACTTC. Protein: CSARDDSGRAGYEQYF.

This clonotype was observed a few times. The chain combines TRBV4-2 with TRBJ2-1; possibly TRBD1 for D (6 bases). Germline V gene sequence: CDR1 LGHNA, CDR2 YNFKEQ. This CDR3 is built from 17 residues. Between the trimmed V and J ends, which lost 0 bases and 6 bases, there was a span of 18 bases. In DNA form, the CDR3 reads TGTGCCAGCAGCCAAGATGGGTTGGGGGCCAACCCCAATGAGCAGTTCTTC. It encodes CASSQDGLGANPNEQFF.

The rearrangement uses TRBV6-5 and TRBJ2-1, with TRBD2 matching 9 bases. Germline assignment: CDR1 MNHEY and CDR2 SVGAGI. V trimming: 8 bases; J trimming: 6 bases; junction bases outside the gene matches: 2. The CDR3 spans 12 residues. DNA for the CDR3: TGTGCCAGCCTAGCGGGGATCAATGAGCAGTTCTTC. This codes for CASLAGINEQFF.

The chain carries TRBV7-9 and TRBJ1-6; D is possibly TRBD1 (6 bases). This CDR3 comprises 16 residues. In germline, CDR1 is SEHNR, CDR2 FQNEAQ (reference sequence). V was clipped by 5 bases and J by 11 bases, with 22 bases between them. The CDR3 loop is CASSPRGWQGLTPLHF. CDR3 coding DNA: TGTGCCAGCAGCCCGAGGGGGTGGCAGGGGCTAACACCCCTCCACTTT.

The chain's CDR3 is CASSLARVMDAPEKLFF. The CDR3 DNA follows: TGCGCCAGCAGCTTGGCCCGTGTAATGGACGCACCGGAAAAACTGTTTTTT. The gene calls are TRBV5-1 and TRBJ1-4; the D is unclear. Trimming left V 0 bases short and J 8 bases short, with 20 bases between. The CDR3 has 17 amino acids. Germline CDR1 and CDR2: SGHRS and YFSETQ.

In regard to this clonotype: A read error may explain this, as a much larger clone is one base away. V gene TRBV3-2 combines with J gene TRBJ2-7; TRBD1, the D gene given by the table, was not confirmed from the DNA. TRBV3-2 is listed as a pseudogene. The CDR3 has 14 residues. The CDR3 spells CASSPRQPSYEQYF. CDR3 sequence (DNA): TGTGCCAGCAGCCCCCGACAGCCCTCCTACGAGCAGTACTTC.

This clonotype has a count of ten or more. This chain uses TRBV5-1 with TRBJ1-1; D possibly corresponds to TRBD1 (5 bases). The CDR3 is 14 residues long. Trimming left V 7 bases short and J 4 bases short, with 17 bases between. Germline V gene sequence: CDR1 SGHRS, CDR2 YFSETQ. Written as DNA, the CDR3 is TGCGCCAGCGGAGTGGGGGGGATCGGCACTGAAGCTTTCTTT. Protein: CASGVGGIGTEAFF.

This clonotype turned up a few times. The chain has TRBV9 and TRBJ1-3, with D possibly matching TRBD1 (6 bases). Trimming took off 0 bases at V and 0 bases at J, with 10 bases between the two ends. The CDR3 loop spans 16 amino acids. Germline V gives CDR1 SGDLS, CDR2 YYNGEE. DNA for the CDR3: TGTGCCAGCAGCGTAGCGGGGGCCCGCTCTGGAAACACCATATATTTT. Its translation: CASSVAGARSGNTIYF.

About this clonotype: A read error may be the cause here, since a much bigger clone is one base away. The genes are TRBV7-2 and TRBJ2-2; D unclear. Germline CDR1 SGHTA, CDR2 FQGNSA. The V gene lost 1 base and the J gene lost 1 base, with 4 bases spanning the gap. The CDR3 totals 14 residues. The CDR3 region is CASSLELNTGELFF. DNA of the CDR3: TGTGCCAGCAGCTTAGAGTTGAACACCGGGGAGCTGTTTTTT. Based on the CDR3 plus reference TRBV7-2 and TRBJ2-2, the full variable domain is GAGVSQSPSNKVTEKGKDVELRCDPISGHTALYWYRQSLGQGLEFLIYFQGNSAPDKSGLPSDRFSAERTGGSVSTLTIQRTQQEDSAVYLCASSLELNTGELFFGEGSRLTVL.

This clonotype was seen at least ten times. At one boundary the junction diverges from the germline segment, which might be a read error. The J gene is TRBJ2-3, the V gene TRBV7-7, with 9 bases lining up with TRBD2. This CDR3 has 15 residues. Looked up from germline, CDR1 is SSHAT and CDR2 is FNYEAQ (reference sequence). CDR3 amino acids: CASSLGLANTDTQYF. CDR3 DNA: TGTGCTAGCAGCTTAGGACTAGCGAACACAGATACGCAGTATTTT. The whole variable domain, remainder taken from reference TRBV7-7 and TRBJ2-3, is GAGVSQSPRYKVTKRGQDVTLRCDPISSHATLYWYQQALGQGPEFLTYFNYEAQPDKSGLPSDRFSAERPEGSISTLTIQRTEQRDSAMYRCASSLGLANTDTQYFGPGTRLTVL.

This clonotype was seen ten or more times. CDR3 amino acids: CASSPPGLTNTEAFF. As DNA, the CDR3 is TGTGCCAGCTCACCACCAGGTCTCACGAACACTGAAGCTTTCTTT. The chain has TRBV18 and TRBJ1-1; D not certain. V lost 0 bases and J lost 1, with 9 bases in between. This CDR3 contains 15 residues. From germline, CDR1 is KGHSH and CDR2 LQKENI.

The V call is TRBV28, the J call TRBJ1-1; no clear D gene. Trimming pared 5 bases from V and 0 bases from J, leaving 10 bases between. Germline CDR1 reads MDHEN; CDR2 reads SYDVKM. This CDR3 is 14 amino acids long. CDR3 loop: CASSQQPMNTEAFF. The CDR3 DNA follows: TGTGCCAGCAGTCAACAGCCCATGAACACTGAAGCTTTCTTT.

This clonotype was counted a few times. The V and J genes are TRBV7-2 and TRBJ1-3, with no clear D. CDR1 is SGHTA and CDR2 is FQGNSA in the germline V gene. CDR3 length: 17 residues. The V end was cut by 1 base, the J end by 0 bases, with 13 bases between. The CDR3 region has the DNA TGTGCCAGCAGCTTAGGCGCTAGGGCAGTCTCTGGAAACACCATATATTTT. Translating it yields CASSLGARAVSGNTIYF.

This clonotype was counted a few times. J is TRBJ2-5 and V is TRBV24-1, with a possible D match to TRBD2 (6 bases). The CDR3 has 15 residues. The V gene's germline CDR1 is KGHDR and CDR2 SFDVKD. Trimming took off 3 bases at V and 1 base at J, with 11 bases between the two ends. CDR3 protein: CATSDPGLFQETQYF. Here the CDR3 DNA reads TGTGCCACCAGTGATCCCGGACTATTCCAAGAGACCCAGTACTTC.

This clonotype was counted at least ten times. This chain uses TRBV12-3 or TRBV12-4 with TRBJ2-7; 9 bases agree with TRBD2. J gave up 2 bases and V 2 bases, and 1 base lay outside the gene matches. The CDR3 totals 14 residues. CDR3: CASSLLAGPYEQYF. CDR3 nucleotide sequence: TGTGCCAGCAGTTTACTAGCGGGACCCTACGAGCAGTACTTC.

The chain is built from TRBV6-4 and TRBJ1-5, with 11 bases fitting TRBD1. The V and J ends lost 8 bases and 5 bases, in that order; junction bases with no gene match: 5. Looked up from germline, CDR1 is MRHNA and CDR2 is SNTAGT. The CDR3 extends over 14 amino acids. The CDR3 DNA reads TGTGCCAGCCGGACAGGGGGCTTCGATCAGCCCCAGCATTTT. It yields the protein CASRTGGFDQPQHF.

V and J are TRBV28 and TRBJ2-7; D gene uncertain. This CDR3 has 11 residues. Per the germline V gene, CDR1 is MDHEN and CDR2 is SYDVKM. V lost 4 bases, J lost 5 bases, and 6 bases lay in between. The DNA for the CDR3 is TGTGCCAGCAGTTATCGAGACGAGCAGTACTTC. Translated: CASSYRDEQYF.

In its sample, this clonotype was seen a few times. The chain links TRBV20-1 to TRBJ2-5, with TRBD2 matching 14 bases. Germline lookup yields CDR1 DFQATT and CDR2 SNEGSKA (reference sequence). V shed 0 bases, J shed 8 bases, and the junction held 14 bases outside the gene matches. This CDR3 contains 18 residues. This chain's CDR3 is CSARDPGTSGSWGATQYF. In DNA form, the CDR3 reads TGCAGTGCTAGAGATCCGGGGACTAGCGGGAGTTGGGGGGCCACCCAGTACTTC.